This TCR beta chain appears in the sequencing data of a study of control samples from healthy donors and cancer patients. Assay used: immunoSEQ multiplex PCR; TCRdb lists only in-frame clones, some missing. The data contain around 100,000 clones, approximately 90% of them seen just once; the ten biggest clones take up approximately 8.3%. Trimming shortened V by 2 bases and J by 3 bases, and 11 bases separated the two germline ends. Per germline, CDR1 WNHNN and CDR2 SYGVQD (reference sequence). The CDR3 extends over 14 amino acids. Sequenced material: blood. The chain is built from TRBV10-1 and TRBJ2-7; D unclear. The receptor comes from a man aged 25 to 40 in good health. CDR3 nucleotides: TGCGCCAGCAGTGAGCAGATCGGGTACTACGAGCAGTACTTC. Its translation is CASSEQIGYYEQYF.